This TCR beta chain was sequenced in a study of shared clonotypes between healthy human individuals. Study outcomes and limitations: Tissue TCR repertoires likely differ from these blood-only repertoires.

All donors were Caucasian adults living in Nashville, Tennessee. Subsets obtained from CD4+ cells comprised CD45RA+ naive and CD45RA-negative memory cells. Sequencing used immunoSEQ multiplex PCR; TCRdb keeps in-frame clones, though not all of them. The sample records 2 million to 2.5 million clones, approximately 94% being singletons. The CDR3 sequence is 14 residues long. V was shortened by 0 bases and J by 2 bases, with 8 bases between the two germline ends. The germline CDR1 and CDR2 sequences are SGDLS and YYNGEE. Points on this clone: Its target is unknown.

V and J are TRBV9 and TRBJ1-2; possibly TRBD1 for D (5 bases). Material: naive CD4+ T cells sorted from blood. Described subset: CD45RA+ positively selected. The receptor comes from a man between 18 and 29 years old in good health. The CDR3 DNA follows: TGTGCCAGCAGCGTAGGCCGGGACAACTATGGCTACACCTTC. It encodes CASSVGRDNYGYTF.